This TCR beta chain was identified in a study of ipilimumab plus nivolumab after autologous stem cell transplantation. The overall study: The myeloma group: high-risk transplant-naive, or relapse within 3 years after first autologous transplant.

Checkpoint therapy with ipilimumab 1 mg/kg began 14 to 28 days after transplant. The CDR3 sequence is 11 residues long. The V gene end was trimmed by 7 bases and the J gene end by 8 bases; junction bases not matched to a gene: 1. Germline loops: CDR1 MNHEY, CDR2 SMNVEV (reference sequence). Sequencing used immunoSEQ multiplex PCR; TCRdb keeps in-frame clones, though not all of them. The repertoire holds over 35,000 clones, with around 92% as singletons. Details on this clone: No antigen is known for it.

Study-wide findings and caveats: TCR repertoire, Treg phenotype and gut microbiota reportedly support more study of this approach.

This chain uses TRBV27 with TRBJ2-1, with TRBD1 matching over 8 bases. The material was PBMCs, obtained in a trial of ipilimumab plus nivolumab as post-transplant consolidation. The sequence came from a male donor with multiple myeloma. DNA of the CDR3: TGTGCCAGCAACAGGGGGTATGAGCAGTTCTTC. It codes for CASNRGYEQFF.